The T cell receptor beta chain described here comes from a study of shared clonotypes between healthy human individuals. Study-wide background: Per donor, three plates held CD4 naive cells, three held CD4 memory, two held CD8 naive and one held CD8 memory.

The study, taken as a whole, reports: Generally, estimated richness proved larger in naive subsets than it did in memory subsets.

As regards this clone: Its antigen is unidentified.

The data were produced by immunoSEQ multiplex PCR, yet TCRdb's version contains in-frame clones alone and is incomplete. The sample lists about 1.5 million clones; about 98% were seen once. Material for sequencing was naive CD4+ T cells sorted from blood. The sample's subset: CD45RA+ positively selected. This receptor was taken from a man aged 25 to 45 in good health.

DNA of the CDR3: TGTGCCAGCAGCGTAGGCAGGTACACCGGGGAGCTGTTTTTT. Amino acids: CASSVGRYTGELFF. V is TRBV9 and J is TRBJ2-2; no reliable D call. Trimming shortened V by 0 bases and J by 3 bases, and 6 bases separated the two germline ends. The CDR3 extends over 14 amino acids. In germline, CDR1 is SGDLS, CDR2 YYNGEE.